These 15 T cell receptor beta chains share one sample of origin, sequenced in a study of cytomegalovirus exposure and HLA in healthy donors. Data came from immunoSEQ multiplex PCR; TCRdb stores just in-frame clones and leaves some out. The table shows 200,000 or so clones, with over 65% occurring only once. The sequenced sample was PBMCs. Receptors were obtained from a woman younger than 30 in good health and CMV-seronegative.

This chain joins TRBV5-1 and TRBJ2-3, with D perhaps given as TRBD1 or TRBD2 (5 bases each). The V end lost 0 bases, the J end lost 6 bases, and 11 bases lay between the germline ends. From germline, CDR1 is SGHRS and CDR2 YFSETQ. The CDR3 length is 14 residues. The CDR3 is CASSLGGAHDTQYF. CDR3 DNA: TGCGCCAGCAGCTTGGGAGGGGCGCACGATACGCAGTATTTT.

The chain links TRBV7-8 to TRBJ1-4; no reliable D call. The CDR3 has 15 residues. CDR1 and CDR2 from the germline V gene are SGHVS and FQNEAQ. The V and J ends lost 2 bases and 0 bases respectively, with 7 bases between them. The CDR3 DNA reads as TGTGCCAGCAGCTTAAAACTTTCAACTAATGAAAAACTGTTTTTT. Translated, it gives CASSLKLSTNEKLFF.

The V call is TRBV28, the J call TRBJ1-5; D is unresolved. The CDR3 is 14 amino acids. Germline values: CDR1 MDHEN, CDR2 SYDVKM. V shed 2 bases and J shed 1 base, with 6 bases lying between them. Here the CDR3 DNA reads TGTGCCAGCAGTTTAGGGCAAAGCAATCAGCCCCAGCATTTT. Its protein is CASSLGQSNQPQHF.

The chain employs TRBV5-1 and TRBJ2-1; perhaps D is TRBD1 or TRBD2 (5 bases each). Per the germline V gene, CDR1 is SGHRS and CDR2 is YFSETQ. The V and J ends lost 4 bases and 3 bases respectively, with 14 bases between them. The CDR3 contains 15 residues. The CDR3 loop reads CASSRDAQSYNEQFF. In nucleotides, the CDR3 is TGCGCCAGCAGCCGGGACGCCCAGAGCTACAATGAGCAGTTCTTC.

CDR3 residues: CASSLGGRTYEQYF. The CDR3 coding sequence is TGTGCCAGCAGCTTGGGAGGAAGAACCTACGAGCAGTACTTC. The rearrangement links TRBV5-6 to TRBJ2-7, with D unresolved. Trimming took off 0 bases at V and 2 bases at J, with 9 bases between the two ends. Germline V gene data show CDR1 as SGHDT and CDR2 as YYEEEE. The CDR3 loop spans 14 amino acids.

This clone has only one observation. J is TRBJ1-2 and V is TRBV27; the D gene is possibly TRBD1 (6 bases). This CDR3 is 15 amino acids long. Germline V lookup: CDR1 MNHEY, CDR2 SMNVEV (reference sequence). Trimming shortened V by 1 base and J by 4 bases, and 13 bases separated the two germline ends. For the CDR3, the DNA is TGTGCCAGCAGTTTATATGGGGGCGGAGGCTATGGCTACACCTTC. It is translated as CASSLYGGGGYGYTF.

This clone appeared a single time. J is TRBJ1-3 and V is TRBV5-1; the match to TRBD1 covers 7 bases. The V gene's germline CDR1 is SGHRS and CDR2 YFSETQ. The CDR3 covers 16 residues. The J segment lost 0 bases and the V segment lost 4 bases, leaving 7 bases of the junction unmatched. CDR3 sequence: CASSPGQVLSGNTIYF. The CDR3 DNA reads TGCGCCAGCAGCCCTGGACAGGTCCTCTCTGGAAACACCATATATTTT.

The chain has TRBV27 and TRBJ2-7; D may be TRBD1 or TRBD2 (5 bases each). V was cut by 3 bases and J by 0 bases, with 15 bases left in between. Germline V CDR1 and CDR2: MNHEY, SMNVEV (reference sequence). CDR3 length: 16 residues. The CDR3 coding sequence is TGTGCCAGCAGTTTCGGGGCGACCTTACTCTCCTACGAGCAGTACTTC. It translates to CASSFGATLLSYEQYF.

The chain employs TRBV30 and TRBJ2-3; D not resolved. Germline V gene sequence: CDR1 GTSNPN, CDR2 SVGIG (reference sequence). The CDR3 covers 13 residues. V was pared by 4 bases and J by 2 bases, with 10 bases between. This CDR3 reads CAWTPQPTDTQYF. CDR3 nucleotide sequence: TGTGCCTGGACCCCCCAACCCACAGATACGCAGTATTTT.

The CDR3 DNA reads as TGTGCCTGGAGAGATAAGGGGGTCTTTGGCTACACCTTC. This gives the protein CAWRDKGVFGYTF. The V gene is TRBV30, the J gene TRBJ1-2; tentative D call: TRBD1 (6 bases). V was clipped by 3 bases and J by 7 bases, with 15 bases between them. This CDR3 is 13 amino acids long. Germline lookup yields CDR1 GTSNPN and CDR2 SVGIG (reference sequence).

This clone was seen a single time. This chain uses TRBV25-1 with TRBJ1-2; D not resolved. CDR1 is MGHDK, CDR2 SYGVNS, per germline. With 1 base removed from V and 8 bases from J, the gap between germline ends came to 17 bases. The CDR3 length is 15 residues. CDR3 bases: TGTGCCAGCAGTGAATTGGGTGGGGAGGGAAAAGGCTACACCTTC. Protein sequence: CASSELGGEGKGYTF.

The chain is built from TRBV28 and TRBJ1-5, with 11 bases identical to TRBD1. Germline assignment: CDR1 MDHEN and CDR2 SYDVKM. After removal of 6 bases from V and 5 bases from J, the junction contained 6 bases not matched to a gene. This CDR3 contains 15 residues. The CDR3 DNA reads as TGTGCCAGCAGCACTGGACAGGGGGCGTATCAGCCCCAGCATTTT. Translation gives CASSTGQGAYQPQHF.

With regard to this clone: At one end the junction does not follow the germline gene, possibly because of a read error. The gene calls are TRBV5-8 and TRBJ2-4; no reliable D call. In germline, CDR1 is SGHTS, CDR2 YDEGEE. CDR3 length: 11 amino acids. The CDR3 bases are TGTGCCAGCAGCTTTTTCGGCGGATTTAACTTC. Protein sequence: CASSFFGGFNF.

The chain combines TRBV27 with TRBJ1-2, with unresolved D. The CDR3 covers 14 residues. Germline CDR1 is MNHEY and CDR2 is SMNVEV (reference sequence). V dropped 6 bases and J dropped 6 bases, with 17 bases sitting between them. The DNA of the CDR3 is TGTGCCAGCAGCTCCGCCGTGACGGGGAATGGCTACACCTTC. It yields the protein CASSSAVTGNGYTF.

The chain carries TRBV7-2 and TRBJ2-3; 14 positions match TRBD2. V lost 3 bases to trimming and J lost 7 bases; unmatched junction nucleotides: 9. Germline CDR1 is SGHTA and CDR2 is FQGNSA. This CDR3 is built from 17 residues. The CDR3 bases are TGTGCCAGCAGCTTCGGACTAGCGGGGGGACACACGTATACGCAGTATTTT. It specifies CASSFGLAGGHTYTQYF.